This T cell receptor beta chain was recovered during a study of tissue T cells after allogeneic stem cell transplantation (dated by TCRdb to between 2021 and 2022). For the wider study: All GVHD patients received grafts from donors, several unmodified and three CD34-selected to deplete T cells. The study profiled TCR beta repertoires across many tissues from research autopsies of patients with and without GVHD, plus mouse models of GVHD. The human arm was a prospective observational study without blinding or randomization. If a tissue had multiple samples, a pathologist reviewed H&E sections so that samples with histologically apparent lymphocytes got priority for sequencing.

Reading from cysteine to phenylalanine, the CDR3 counts 17 amino acids. Only the CDR3 portion is preserved as DNA: 51 bases, with reading frame beginning at the first base. The germline V and J ends show losses of 5 bases and 5 bases respectively, and no gene match explains 9 bases of the junction. The germline V gene sets CDR1 to SGHTA and CDR2 to FQGNSA. Receptors were amplified or captured by the immunoSEQ multiplex PCR assay. Adaptive Biotechnologies performed the TCRbeta CDR3 sequencing at survey depth and reported CDR3 sequences, V/J genes, productive frequency and template counts. TCR beta CDR3 regions were amplified from genomic DNA rather than RNA. Per the authors' processing: Jensen-Shannon divergence was used to quantify pairwise repertoire overlap between tissues, with a value of 1 meaning complete divergence and a value of 0 meaning identical repertoires. Based on pairwise JSD values, tissues were grouped by single-linkage agglomerative hierarchical clustering, and the results were shown as dendrograms. GLIPH2 was applied to all patient samples using simulation_depth 1000, kmer_min_depth 3, and cdr3_length_cutoff 8, and only groups with more than two unique CDR3s were retained. A standardized tissue-overlap score was generated by extrapolating Jaccard GLIPH-group overlap across patients to a standard repertoire size of 1000 clones. To look at how diversity was associated with clinical or experimental variables, linear mixed-effect models were used, with tissue treated as a fixed effect and individual treated as a random effect. Held by TCRdb, this immuneACCESS table contains in-frame sequences only and omits some clones. Under half of the omission traces to an unresolved V gene where checked; the cause of the rest is unknown. For V, J and clone size, that table is used; D and trimming come from the DNA. Here the sample has 4,300 or so clones; around 80% occur a single time. The ten largest clones represent roughly 12% of the sample.

In regard to this clone: Its target antigen remains unknown. The input lacks base qualities; no much larger clone sits a single base away.

The study at large found these results: Not many T cell clones showed up in more than one patient, yet clustering based on motifs uncovered repertoire signatures that were shared across patients in a tissue-specific way. Within patients, how anatomically similar tissues were was a major factor shaping TCR repertoire composition, regardless of disease or transplant status. The patient cohort was small and clinically heterogeneous, and sampling depth was acknowledged as a limitation. The study did not establish which tissue TCRs were alloreactive or antigen-specific, and some clones may have been host cells that persisted. In both patients and mice, T cells from blood and spleen picked up only a limited part of the TCR repertoire that was detected in tissues.

The intended sense of this specimen's time point label: human tissue collected at research (rapid) autopsy. Over an approximately 3-year period, a research-autopsy study prospectively enrolled 6 or 7 adult allo-HCT recipients who had steroid-refractory GVHD. Gastrointestinal GVHD was present in all GVHD patients, each of whom received several lines of GVHD-directed therapy, and several of these patients also had skin involvement. After a median post-mortem interval of roughly 9.7 hours, the autopsy tissues collected included GI sites spanning esophagus to rectum, along with liver, skin and lymphoid organs including spleen. Each autopsy specimen was cut in two, with one portion flash-frozen in liquid nitrogen and the remainder formalin-fixed, and the outer muscle layers of GI specimens were removed. Genomic DNA was extracted from frozen tissues using the Mag-Bind Blood & Tissue DNA HDQ 96 Kit on a Chemagic 360 or the DNeasy Blood & Tissue Kit. Because of concern about red blood cell contamination, extracted DNA was further purified using the Genomic DNA Clean & Concentrator-25 kit.

The chain couples TRBV7-2 to TRBJ2-7; the central 16 bases match TRBD2. Sequenced material: esophageal tissue, taken at autopsy. The receptor's source is a male patient aged 60 or older with steroid-refractory graft-versus-host disease after an allogeneic stem cell transplant. After a transplant, not all T cells may be the patient's own; some may come from the graft donor. The CDR3 in this case is CASSRGLAGGQIDEQYF. The nucleotide sequence reads TGTGCCAGCAGCCGGGGACTAGCGGGGGGGCAGATCGACGAGCAGTACTTC.